Each of the 7 T cell receptor beta chains below was sequenced from the same sample in a study of shared clonotypes between healthy human individuals. Measured with immunoSEQ multiplex PCR; TCRdb has only the in-frame clones, and not every one. The sample holds roughly 380,000 clones, 90% to 97% seen once. The sequencing input was memory CD8+ T cells sorted from blood. Subset in this sample: CD45RO+ cells pooled with CCR7-negative TemRA cells. The receptors were sampled from a man between 25 and 39 years old in good health.

This chain uses TRBV6-1 with TRBJ2-7; TRBD1 or TRBD2 may be the D gene (6 bases each). The germline V and J ends were trimmed by 8 bases and 7 bases, with 15 bases remaining between them. Germline CDR1 MNHNS, CDR2 SASEGT. This CDR3 is 12 amino acids long. CDR3 residues: CASGGREREQYF. In DNA form, the CDR3 reads TGTGCCAGCGGGGGCCGGGAGCGGGAGCAGTACTTC.

In this sample, this clone turned up once. The V gene is TRBV7-9, the J gene TRBJ1-3, with D unresolved. This CDR3 contains 13 residues. The germline V gene encodes CDR1 SEHNR and CDR2 FQNEAQ (reference sequence). V was pared by 5 bases and J by 0 bases, with 5 bases between. The CDR3 here is CASSRDSGNTIYF. The CDR3 DNA is TGTGCCAGCAGCCGGGACTCTGGAAACACCATATATTTT. Variable domain in full (rest from reference TRBV7-9 and TRBJ1-3): DTGVSQNPRHKITKRGQNVTFRCDPISEHNRLYWYRQTLGQGPEFLTYFQNEAQLEKSRLLSDRFSAERPKGSFSTLEIQRTEQGDSAMYLCASSRDSGNTIYFGEGSWLTVV.

The J gene is TRBJ2-5, the V gene TRBV7-2; D gene uncertain. The ends were cut back, 3 bases at V and 2 bases at J, with 7 bases in the middle. Germline V gene lookup returns CDR1 SGHTA and CDR2 FQGNSA. This CDR3 region has 13 residues. The CDR3 sequence is CASSFGLQETQYF. CDR3 in DNA: TGTGCCAGCAGCTTCGGGCTTCAAGAGACCCAGTACTTC.

The chain uses TRBV7-9 and TRBJ2-3; 13 nucleotides match TRBD2. Germline-derived CDR1 and CDR2 are SEHNR and FQNEAQ (reference sequence). This CDR3 is 15 amino acids long. The trim removed 7 bases at V and 0 bases at J, leaving 1 base unmatched. In DNA, the CDR3 is TGTGCCAGCATACTAGCGGGAGGGAGCACAGATACGCAGTATTTT. This sequence encodes CASILAGGSTDTQYF.

The chain employs TRBV9 and TRBJ2-7; TRBD2 matches 7 bases. Per germline, CDR1 SGDLS and CDR2 YYNGEE. This CDR3 comprises 16 residues. V shed 2 bases, J shed 1 base, and the junction held 9 bases outside the gene matches. The CDR3 loop is CASSVRAGESSYEQYF. DNA for the CDR3: TGTGCCAGCAGCGTGCGCGCGGGAGAGTCTTCCTACGAGCAGTACTTC.

This clone was counted a single time. V usage is TRBV19 and J usage is TRBJ1-5, with D possibly matching TRBD1 (6 bases). Per germline, CDR1 LNHDA and CDR2 SQIVND (reference sequence). The CDR3 length is 14 residues. Trimming cost V 7 bases and J 0 bases, with 10 bases left between them. DNA for the CDR3: TGTGCCAGTAAACGGGACAATAGCAATCAGCCCCAGCATTTT. This encodes CASKRDNSNQPQHF.

The CDR3, as DNA: TGTGCCAGCAGCCGGACTAGCGGGTCGAACACCGGGGAGCTGTTTTTT. It yields the protein CASSRTSGSNTGELFF. This rearrangement joins TRBV7-9 to TRBJ2-2, with 11 bases fitting TRBD2. The germline V gene encodes CDR1 SEHNR and CDR2 FQNEAQ (reference sequence). V lost 5 bases to trimming and J lost 0 bases; unmatched junction nucleotides: 2. The CDR3 has 16 residues.